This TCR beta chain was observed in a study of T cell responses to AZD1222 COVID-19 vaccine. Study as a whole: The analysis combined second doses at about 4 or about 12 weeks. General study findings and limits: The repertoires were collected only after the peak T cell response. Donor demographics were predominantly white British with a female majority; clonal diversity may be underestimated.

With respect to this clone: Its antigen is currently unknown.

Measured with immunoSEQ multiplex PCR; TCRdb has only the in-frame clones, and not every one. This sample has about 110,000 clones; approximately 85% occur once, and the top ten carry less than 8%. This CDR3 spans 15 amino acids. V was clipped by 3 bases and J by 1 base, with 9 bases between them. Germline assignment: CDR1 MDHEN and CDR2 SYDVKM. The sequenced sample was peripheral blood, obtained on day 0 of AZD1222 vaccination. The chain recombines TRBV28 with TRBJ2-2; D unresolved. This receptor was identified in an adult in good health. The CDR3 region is CASSFARLNTGELFF. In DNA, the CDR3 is TGTGCCAGCAGTTTTGCCAGGTTGAACACCGGGGAGCTGTTTTTT.